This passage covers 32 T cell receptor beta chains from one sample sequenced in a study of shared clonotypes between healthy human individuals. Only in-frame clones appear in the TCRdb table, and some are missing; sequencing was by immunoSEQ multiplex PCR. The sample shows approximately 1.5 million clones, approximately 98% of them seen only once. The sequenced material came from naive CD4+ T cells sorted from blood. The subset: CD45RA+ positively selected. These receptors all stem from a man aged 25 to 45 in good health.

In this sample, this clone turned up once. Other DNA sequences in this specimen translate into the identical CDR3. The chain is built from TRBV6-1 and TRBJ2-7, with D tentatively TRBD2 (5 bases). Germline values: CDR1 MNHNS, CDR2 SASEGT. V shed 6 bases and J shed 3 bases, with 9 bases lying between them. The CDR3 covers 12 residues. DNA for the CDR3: TGTGCCAGCAGCCAAACTAGCTACGAGCAGTACTTC. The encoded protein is CASSQTSYEQYF.

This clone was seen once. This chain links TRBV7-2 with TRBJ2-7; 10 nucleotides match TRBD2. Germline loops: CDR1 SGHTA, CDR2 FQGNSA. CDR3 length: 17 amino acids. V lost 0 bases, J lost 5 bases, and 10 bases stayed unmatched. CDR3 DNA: TGTGCCAGCAGCTTAGCGTTGGCTAGCGGGAGTGTAGACGAGCAGTACTTC. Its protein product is CASSLALASGSVDEQYF.

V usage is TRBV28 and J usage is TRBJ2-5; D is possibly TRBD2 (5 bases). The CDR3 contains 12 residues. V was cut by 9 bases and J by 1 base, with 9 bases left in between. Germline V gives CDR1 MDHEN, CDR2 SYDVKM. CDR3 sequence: CASLGSQETQYF. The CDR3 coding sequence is TGTGCCAGTCTGGGGAGCCAAGAGACCCAGTACTTC.

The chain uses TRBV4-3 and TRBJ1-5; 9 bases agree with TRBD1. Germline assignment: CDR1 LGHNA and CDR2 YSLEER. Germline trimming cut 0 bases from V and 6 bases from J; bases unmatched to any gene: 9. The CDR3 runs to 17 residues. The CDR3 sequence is CASSQDGPGQGGQPQHF. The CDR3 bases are TGCGCCAGCAGCCAAGATGGGCCGGGACAGGGAGGTCAGCCCCAGCATTTT.

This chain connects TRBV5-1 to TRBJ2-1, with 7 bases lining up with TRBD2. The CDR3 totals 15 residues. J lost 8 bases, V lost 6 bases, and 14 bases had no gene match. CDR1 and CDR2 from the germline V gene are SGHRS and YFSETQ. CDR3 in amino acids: CASIRPGGRRDEQFF. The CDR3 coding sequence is TGCGCCAGCATCCGGCCGGGGGGTCGTAGGGATGAGCAGTTCTTC.

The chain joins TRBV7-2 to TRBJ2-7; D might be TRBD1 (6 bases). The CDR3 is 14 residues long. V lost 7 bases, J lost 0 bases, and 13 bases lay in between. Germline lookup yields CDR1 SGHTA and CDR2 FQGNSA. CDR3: CASTDPRGSYEQYF. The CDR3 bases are TGTGCCAGCACCGACCCCAGGGGCTCCTACGAGCAGTACTTC.

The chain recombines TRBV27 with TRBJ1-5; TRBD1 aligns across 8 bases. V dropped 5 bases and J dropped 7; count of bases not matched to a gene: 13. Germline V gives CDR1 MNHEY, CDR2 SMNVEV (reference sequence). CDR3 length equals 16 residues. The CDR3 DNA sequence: TGTGCCAGCAGTCCATGGCGTGGCAGGGGGCAGCAGCCCCAGCATTTT. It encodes CASSPWRGRGQQPQHF.

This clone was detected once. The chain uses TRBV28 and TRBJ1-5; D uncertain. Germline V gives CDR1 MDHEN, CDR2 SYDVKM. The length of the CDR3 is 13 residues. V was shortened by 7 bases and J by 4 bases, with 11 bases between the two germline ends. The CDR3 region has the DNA TGTGCCAGCACCCGCCCCGTTAATCAGCCCCAGCATTTT. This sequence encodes CASTRPVNQPQHF. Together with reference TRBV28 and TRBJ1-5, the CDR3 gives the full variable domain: DVKVTQSSRYLVKRTGEKVFLECVQDMDHENMFWYRQDPGLGLRLIYFSYDVKMKEKGDIPEGYSVSREKKERFSLILESASTNQTSMYLCASTRPVNQPQHFGDGTRLSIL.

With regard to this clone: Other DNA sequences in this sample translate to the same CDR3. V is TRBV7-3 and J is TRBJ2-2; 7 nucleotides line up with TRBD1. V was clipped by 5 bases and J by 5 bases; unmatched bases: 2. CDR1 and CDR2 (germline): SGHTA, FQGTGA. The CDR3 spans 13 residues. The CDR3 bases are TGTGCCAGCAGCCCACAGGGGACCGGGGAGCTGTTTTTT. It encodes CASSPQGTGELFF.

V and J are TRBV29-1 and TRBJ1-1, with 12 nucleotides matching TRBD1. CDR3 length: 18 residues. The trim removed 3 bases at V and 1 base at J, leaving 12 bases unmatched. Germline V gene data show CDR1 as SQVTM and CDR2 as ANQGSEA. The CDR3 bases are TGCAGCGTTGACAGAATACGGGACAGGGGGCGTCAGAACACTGAAGCTTTCTTT. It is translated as CSVDRIRDRGRQNTEAFF.

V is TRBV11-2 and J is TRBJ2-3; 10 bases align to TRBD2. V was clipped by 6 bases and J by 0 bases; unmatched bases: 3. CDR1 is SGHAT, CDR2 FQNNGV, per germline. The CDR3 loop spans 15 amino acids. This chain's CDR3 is CASSLAGASTDTQYF. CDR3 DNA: TGTGCCAGCAGTCTAGCGGGAGCTAGCACAGATACGCAGTATTTT.

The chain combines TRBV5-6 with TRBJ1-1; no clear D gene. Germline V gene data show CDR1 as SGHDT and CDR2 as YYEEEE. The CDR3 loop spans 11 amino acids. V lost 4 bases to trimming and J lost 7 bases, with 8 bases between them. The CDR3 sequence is CASSRTGEAFF. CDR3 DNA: TGTGCCAGCAGCCGGACCGGTGAAGCTTTCTTT.

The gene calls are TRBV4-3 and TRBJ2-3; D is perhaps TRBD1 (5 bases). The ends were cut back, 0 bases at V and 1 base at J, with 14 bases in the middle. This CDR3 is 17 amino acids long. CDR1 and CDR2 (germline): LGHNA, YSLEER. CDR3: CASSQELAGRGTDTQYF. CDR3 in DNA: TGCGCCAGCAGCCAAGAATTGGCAGGCAGGGGCACAGATACGCAGTATTTT.

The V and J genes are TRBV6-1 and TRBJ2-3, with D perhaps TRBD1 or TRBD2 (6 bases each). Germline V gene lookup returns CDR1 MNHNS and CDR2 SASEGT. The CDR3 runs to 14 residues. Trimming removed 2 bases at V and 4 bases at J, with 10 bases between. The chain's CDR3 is CASSEPGEADTQYF. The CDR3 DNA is TGTGCCAGCAGTGAACCAGGGGAGGCAGATACGCAGTATTTT.

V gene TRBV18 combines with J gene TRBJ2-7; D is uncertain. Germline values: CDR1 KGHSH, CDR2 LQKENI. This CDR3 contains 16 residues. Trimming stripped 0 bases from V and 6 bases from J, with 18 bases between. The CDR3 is CASSPPAPDPRGEQYF. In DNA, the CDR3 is TGTGCCAGCTCACCACCGGCGCCAGACCCCCGAGGCGAGCAGTACTTC.

CDR3 bases: TGTGCCAGCAGCTTAGCGGGGGCGAATCAGCCCCAGCATTTT. It translates to CASSLAGANQPQHF. The chain links TRBV7-2 to TRBJ1-5; TRBD1 might be the D (6 bases). The CDR3 has 14 amino acids. V was trimmed by 0 bases and J by 4 bases, leaving 7 bases between them. The germline V gene encodes CDR1 SGHTA and CDR2 FQGNSA.

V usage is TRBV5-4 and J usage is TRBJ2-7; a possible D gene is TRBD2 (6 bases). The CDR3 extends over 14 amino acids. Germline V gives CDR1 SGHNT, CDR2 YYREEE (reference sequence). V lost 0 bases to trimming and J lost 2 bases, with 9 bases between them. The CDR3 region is CASSLGGRPYEQYF. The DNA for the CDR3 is TGTGCCAGCAGCTTGGGGGGGAGGCCCTACGAGCAGTACTTC.

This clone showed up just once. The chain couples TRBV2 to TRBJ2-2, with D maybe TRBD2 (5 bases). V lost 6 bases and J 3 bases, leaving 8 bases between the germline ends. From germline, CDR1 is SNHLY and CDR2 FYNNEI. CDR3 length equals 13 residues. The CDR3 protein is CASREDYTGELFF. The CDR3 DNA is TGTGCCAGCAGGGAGGACTACACCGGGGAGCTGTTTTTT.

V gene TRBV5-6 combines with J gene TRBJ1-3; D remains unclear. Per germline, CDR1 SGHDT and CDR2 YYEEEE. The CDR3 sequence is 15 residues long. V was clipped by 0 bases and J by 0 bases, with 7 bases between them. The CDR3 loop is CASSLGQFSGNTIYF. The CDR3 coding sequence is TGTGCCAGCAGCTTGGGGCAGTTCTCTGGAAACACCATATATTTT.

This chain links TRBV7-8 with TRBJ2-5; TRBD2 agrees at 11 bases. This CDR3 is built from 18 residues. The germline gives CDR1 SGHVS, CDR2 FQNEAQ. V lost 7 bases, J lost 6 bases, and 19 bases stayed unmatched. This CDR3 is CASIPGWLAGGLIQTQYF. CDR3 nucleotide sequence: TGTGCCAGCATCCCCGGATGGCTAGCGGGAGGACTTATTCAGACCCAGTACTTC.

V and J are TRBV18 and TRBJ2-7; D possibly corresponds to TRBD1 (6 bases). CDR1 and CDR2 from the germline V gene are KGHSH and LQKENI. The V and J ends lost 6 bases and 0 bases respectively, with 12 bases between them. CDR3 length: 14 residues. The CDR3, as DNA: TGTGCCAGCTCTCATCCGGACAGCTCCTACGAGCAGTACTTC. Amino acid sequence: CASSHPDSSYEQYF.

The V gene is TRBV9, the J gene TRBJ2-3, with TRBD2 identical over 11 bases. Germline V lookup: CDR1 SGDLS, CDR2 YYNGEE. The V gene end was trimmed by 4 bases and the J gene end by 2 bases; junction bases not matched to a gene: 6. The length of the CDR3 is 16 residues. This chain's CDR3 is CASSPRLAGFTDTQYF. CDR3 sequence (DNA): TGTGCCAGCAGCCCCCGACTAGCGGGGTTCACAGATACGCAGTATTTT.

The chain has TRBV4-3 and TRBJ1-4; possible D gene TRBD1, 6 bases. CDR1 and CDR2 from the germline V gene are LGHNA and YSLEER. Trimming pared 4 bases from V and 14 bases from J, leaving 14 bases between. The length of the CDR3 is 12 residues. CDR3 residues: CASSRNTGHLFF. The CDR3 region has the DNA TGCGCCAGCAGCCGGAATACAGGGCATCTGTTTTTT.

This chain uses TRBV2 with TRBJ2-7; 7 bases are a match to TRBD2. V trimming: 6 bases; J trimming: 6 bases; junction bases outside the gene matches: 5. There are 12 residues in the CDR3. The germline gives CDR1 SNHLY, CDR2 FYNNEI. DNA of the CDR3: TGTGCCAGCAGCCTAGCGGTGGGCGAGCAGTACTTC. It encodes CASSLAVGEQYF.

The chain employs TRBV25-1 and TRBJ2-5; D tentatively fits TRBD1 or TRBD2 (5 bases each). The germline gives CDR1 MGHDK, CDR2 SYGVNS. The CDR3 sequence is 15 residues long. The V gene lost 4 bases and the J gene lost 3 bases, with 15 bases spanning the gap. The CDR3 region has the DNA TGTGCCAGCAGTGCCGACCGGGGCCCAGAAGAGACCCAGTACTTC. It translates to CASSADRGPEETQYF.

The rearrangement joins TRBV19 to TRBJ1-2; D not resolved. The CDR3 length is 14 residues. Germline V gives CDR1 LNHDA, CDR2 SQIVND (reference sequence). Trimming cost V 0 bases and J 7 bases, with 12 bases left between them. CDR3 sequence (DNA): TGTGCCAGTAGTATAGATGGGCGATTTCTTGGCTACACCTTC. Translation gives CASSIDGRFLGYTF.

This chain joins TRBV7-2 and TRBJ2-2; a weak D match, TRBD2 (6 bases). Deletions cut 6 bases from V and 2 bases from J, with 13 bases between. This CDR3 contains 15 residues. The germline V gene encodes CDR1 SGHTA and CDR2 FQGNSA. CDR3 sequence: CASRLARINTGELFF. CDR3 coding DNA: TGTGCCAGCAGACTAGCACGGATTAACACCGGGGAGCTGTTTTTT. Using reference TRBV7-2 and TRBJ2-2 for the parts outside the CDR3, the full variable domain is GAGVSQSPSNKVTEKGKDVELRCDPISGHTALYWYRQSLGQGLEFLIYFQGNSAPDKSGLPSDRFSAERTGGSVSTLTIQRTQQEDSAVYLCASRLARINTGELFFGEGSRLTVL.

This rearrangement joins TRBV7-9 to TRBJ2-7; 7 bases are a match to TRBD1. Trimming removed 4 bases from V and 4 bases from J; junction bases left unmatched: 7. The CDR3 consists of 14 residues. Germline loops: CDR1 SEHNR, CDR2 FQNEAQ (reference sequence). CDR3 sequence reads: CASSSKDRVYEQYF. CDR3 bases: TGTGCCAGCAGCTCCAAAGACAGGGTATACGAGCAGTACTTC.

In DNA form, the CDR3 reads TGTGCCAGCAGTTACCTAGCGGGAGACTTCCAAGAGACCCAGTACTTC. Translated: CASSYLAGDFQETQYF. This chain links TRBV6-5 with TRBJ2-5; 10 bases map to TRBD2. J gave up 1 base and V 2 bases, and 4 bases lay outside the gene matches. The CDR3 loop spans 16 amino acids. Germline CDR1 and CDR2: MNHEY and SVGAGI.

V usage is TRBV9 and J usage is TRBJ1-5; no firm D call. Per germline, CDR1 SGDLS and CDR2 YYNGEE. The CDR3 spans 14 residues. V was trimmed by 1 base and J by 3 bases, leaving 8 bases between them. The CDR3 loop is CASSVTADNQPQHF. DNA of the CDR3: TGTGCCAGCAGCGTAACGGCGGACAATCAGCCCCAGCATTTT.

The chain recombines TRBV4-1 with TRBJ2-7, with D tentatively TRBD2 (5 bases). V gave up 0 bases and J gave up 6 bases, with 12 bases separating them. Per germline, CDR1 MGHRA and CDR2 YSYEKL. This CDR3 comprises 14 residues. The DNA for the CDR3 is TGCGCCAGCAGCCAAGATGGAGGAGCTGGCGAGCAGTACTTC. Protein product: CASSQDGGAGEQYF.

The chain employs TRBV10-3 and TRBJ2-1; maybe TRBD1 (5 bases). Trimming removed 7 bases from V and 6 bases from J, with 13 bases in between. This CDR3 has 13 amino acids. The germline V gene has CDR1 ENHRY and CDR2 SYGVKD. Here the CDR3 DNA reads TGTGCCATCAACTTGGGGCTAGGCAATGAGCAGTTCTTC. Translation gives CAINLGLGNEQFF.